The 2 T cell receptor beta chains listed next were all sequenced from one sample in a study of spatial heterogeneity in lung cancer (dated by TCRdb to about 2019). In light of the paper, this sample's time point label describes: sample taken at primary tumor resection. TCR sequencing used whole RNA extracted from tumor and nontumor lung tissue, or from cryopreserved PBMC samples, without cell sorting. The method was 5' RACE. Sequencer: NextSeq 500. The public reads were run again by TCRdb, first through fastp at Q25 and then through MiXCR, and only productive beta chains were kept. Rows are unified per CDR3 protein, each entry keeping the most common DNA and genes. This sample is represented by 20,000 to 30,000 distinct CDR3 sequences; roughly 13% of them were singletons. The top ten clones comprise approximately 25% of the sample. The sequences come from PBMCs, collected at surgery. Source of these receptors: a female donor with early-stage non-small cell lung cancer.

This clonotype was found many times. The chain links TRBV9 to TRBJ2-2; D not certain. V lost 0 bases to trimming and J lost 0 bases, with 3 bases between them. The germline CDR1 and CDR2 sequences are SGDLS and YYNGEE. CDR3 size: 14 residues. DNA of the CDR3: TGTGCCAGCAGCGTAGATACGAACACCGGGGAGCTGTTTTTT. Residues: CASSVDTNTGELFF. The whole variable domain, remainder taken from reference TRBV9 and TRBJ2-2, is DSGVTQTPKHLITATGQRVTLRCSPRSGDLSVYWYQQSLDQGLQFLIQYYNGEERAKGNILERFSAQQFPDLHSELNLSSLELGDSALYFCASSVDTNTGELFFGEGSRLTVL.

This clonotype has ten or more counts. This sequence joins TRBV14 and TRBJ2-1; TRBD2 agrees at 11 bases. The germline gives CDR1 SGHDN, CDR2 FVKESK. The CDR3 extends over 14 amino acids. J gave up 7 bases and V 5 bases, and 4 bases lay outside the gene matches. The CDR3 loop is CASSVVAGGNEQFF. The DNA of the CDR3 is TGTGCCAGCAGCGTAGTAGCGGGGGGGAATGAGCAGTTCTTC.